These T cell receptor beta chains were read from a single sample in a study of T cell responses to AZD1222 COVID-19 vaccine. Some clones are missing from TCRdb's copy, which holds only in-frame ones; the method was immunoSEQ multiplex PCR. This sample yields fewer than 150,000 clones, of which roughly 90% are seen a single time; 1.6% belongs to the top ten. The specimen comprised peripheral blood, sampled 28 days after the second AZD1222 dose. These receptors originate from an adult who received the AZD1222 COVID-19 vaccine. Both conserved end residues are part of each CDR3. D genes are given only for firm matches. Where a row states a size, it is once, few, many or the class of an expanded clone; other rows omit it.

j_call | d_call | v_call | cdr3_length | clone_size | cdr3_nt | cdr3_aa
TRBJ2-5 | TRBD1 | TRBV11-2 | 16 | - | TGTGCCAGCAGCTCCAACCGACAGGGATGGGGAGAGACCCAGTACTTC | CASSSNRQGWGETQYF
TRBJ2-7 | TRBD1 | TRBV18 | 18 | few | TGTGCCAGCTCACCACTCTCAGTCGGGCAGGGGGAACGCTACGAGCAGTACTTC | CASSPLSVGQGERYEQYF
TRBJ1-2 | - | TRBV7-9 | 14 | - | TGTGCCAGCAGCACCTACAGGGCTGGCTATGGCTACACCTTC | CASSTYRAGYGYTF
TRBJ2-7 | - | TRBV6-5 | 16 | - | TGTGCCAGCAGTTACTCGGGGGGACTGAGCTCCTACGAGCAGTACTTC | CASSYSGGLSSYEQYF
TRBJ2-2 | - | TRBV12-5 | 18 | once | TGTGCTAGTGGTTTGTTTCCGGACCGACAAAGAACATCCGGGGAGCTGTTTTTT | CASGLFPDRQRTSGELFF
TRBJ1-1 | TRBD1 | TRBV3-1/TRBV3-2 | 14 | - | TGTGCCAGCAGCCGATGGGACAGACAATCAGAAGCTTTCTTT | CASSRWDRQSEAFF
TRBJ2-1 | TRBD2 | TRBV6-5 | 14 | - | TGTGCCAGCAGTTCCAGGACTAGCAGGGTTGAGCAGTTCTTC | CASSSRTSRVEQFF
TRBJ2-3 | TRBD2 | TRBV7-2 | 14 | - | TGTGCCAGCAGTTCTCTAGCGGACACAGATACGCAGTATTTT | CASSSLADTDTQYF
TRBJ2-7 | TRBD1 | TRBV9 | 15 | - | TGTGCCAGCAGCTTAACCGGGACAGGGGTCCACGAGCAGTACTTC | CASSLTGTGVHEQYF
TRBJ2-4 | TRBD2 | TRBV5-4 | 13 | - | TGTGCCAGCAGCTTGGCGGGGGGGCTCATTCAGTACTTC | CASSLAGGLIQYF
TRBJ1-3 | - | TRBV28 | 15 | - | TGTGCCAGCAGTCTCATGGACAGCTCTGGAAACACCATATATTTT | CASSLMDSSGNTIYF
TRBJ2-1 | TRBD2 | TRBV9 | 20 | few | TGTGCCAGCAGCGTAGAGGGGGGACTAGCGGGAGAAGGTCGGAACAATGAGCAGTTCTTC | CASSVEGGLAGEGRNNEQFF
TRBJ2-2 | - | TRBV5-8 | 14 | - | TGTGCCAGCAGCAAAACGGAAGGGACCGGGGAGCTGTTTTTT | CASSKTEGTGELFF
TRBJ2-5 | TRBD2 | TRBV9 | 16 | - | TGTGCCAGCAGCGTAGGAGAACTAGCGCCTCAAGAGACCCAGTACTTC | CASSVGELAPQETQYF
TRBJ2-1 | TRBD2 | TRBV4-3 | 17 | - | TGCGCCAGCAGCCAAGACCTACTGGCGGGAGGATACAATGAGCAGTTCTTC | CASSQDLLAGGYNEQFF
TRBJ2-1 | TRBD2 | TRBV28 | 15 | - | TGTGCCAGCAGTTTAGGCGGGGGCTCCTACAATGAGCAGTTCTTC | CASSLGGGSYNEQFF
TRBJ1-3 | TRBD1 | TRBV7-8 | 18 | - | TGTGCCAGCAGCCCCCGGACAGGGGACTTCTACTCTGGAAACACCATATATTTT | CASSPRTGDFYSGNTIYF
TRBJ1-2 | - | TRBV6-5 | 13 | - | TGTGCCAGCAGTTACTCTACTAACTATGGCTACACCTTC | CASSYSTNYGYTF
TRBJ2-1 | - | TRBV12-5 | 17 | - | TGTGCTAGTGGTTTGGGAGGGGGGTCGAGCTCCTACAATGAGCAGTTCTTC | CASGLGGGSSSYNEQFF
TRBJ2-5 | TRBD2 | TRBV25-1 | 16 | - | TGTGCCAGCAGTGAAGGGGCGGGGCGGGAGCAAGAGACCCAGTACTTC | CASSEGAGREQETQYF
TRBJ2-6 | - | TRBV28 | 15 | - | TGTGCCAGCAGTTTGGGGGGCTCTGGGGCCAACGTCCTGACTTTC | CASSLGGSGANVLTF
TRBJ2-5 | - | TRBV20-1 | 14 | - | TGCAGTGCTAGTGATCGACTCAGCGGGGAGACCCAGTACTTC | CSASDRLSGETQYF
TRBJ1-1 | - | TRBV6-5 | 13 | - | TGTGCCAGCAGTTCAAGGGGGGGCACTGAAGCTTTCTTT | CASSSRGGTEAFF
TRBJ1-5 | - | TRBV3-1/TRBV3-2 | 14 | few | TGTGCCAGCAGCTATGGACGGCAGAATCAGCCCCAGCATTTT | CASSYGRQNQPQHF
TRBJ1-1 | TRBD1 | TRBV15 | 13 | - | TGTGCCACCAAGAGACAGGGCGGCACTGAAGCTTTCTTT | CATKRQGGTEAFF
TRBJ1-5 | TRBD1 | TRBV19 | 13 | - | TGTGCCAGTAGTGGACAGGATCGTCAGCCCCAGCATTTT | CASSGQDRQPQHF
TRBJ2-5 | - | TRBV24-1 | 14 | - | TGTGCCACCAGTGATTTGCGGTGGGGGGAGACCCAGTACTTC | CATSDLRWGETQYF
TRBJ1-1 | - | TRBV5-1 | 14 | - | TGCGCCAGCAGCTTCTTCACAGGGAACACTGAAGCTTTCTTT | CASSFFTGNTEAFF
TRBJ1-6 | - | TRBV27 | 13 | - | TGTGCCAGCTCCCAGGGTTGGGGTTCACCCCTCCACTTT | CASSQGWGSPLHF
TRBJ2-2 | - | TRBV30 | 15 | once | TGTGCCTGGAGCCGAATCGACACACACACCGGGGAGCTGTTTTTT | CAWSRIDTHTGELFF
TRBJ1-2 | - | TRBV6-2/TRBV6-3 | 13 | - | TGTGCCAGCAGTTACTCCGGGAACTATGGCTACACCTTC | CASSYSGNYGYTF
TRBJ1-4 | TRBD1 | TRBV2 | 17 | - | TGTGCCAGCAGGTCCCGGGACAGGGGGCCGGGGACGGAAAAACTGTTTTTT | CASRSRDRGPGTEKLFF
TRBJ2-5 | - | TRBV28 | 14 | - | TGTGCCAGCAGTTTAGACAGAGTGGGCAAGACCCAGTACTTC | CASSLDRVGKTQYF
TRBJ2-4 | TRBD1 | TRBV28 | 19 | few | TGTGCCAGCACCCCCAACCGGGACAGGGGGCGTATAGCCAAAAACATTCAGTACTTC | CASTPNRDRGRIAKNIQYF
TRBJ1-2 | - | TRBV6-5 | 13 | - | TGTGCCAGCAGTTACATTCAGACCTATGGCTACACCTTC | CASSYIQTYGYTF
TRBJ1-1 | - | TRBV19 | 13 | - | TGTGCCAGTAGTATAGGGATGAACACTGAAGCTTTCTTT | CASSIGMNTEAFF
TRBJ2-1 | TRBD1 | TRBV18 | 15 | - | TGTGCCAGCTCACCTCCGGGACAGGGATACAATGAGCAGTTCTTC | CASSPPGQGYNEQFF
TRBJ1-1 | TRBD1 | TRBV28 | 14 | once | TGTGCCAGCAGCGGCACAGGGGTGAACACTGAAGCTTTCTTT | CASSGTGVNTEAFF
TRBJ2-4 | - | TRBV5-4 | 13 | - | TGTGCCAGCAGCTTTCCAAAGGGAAACATTCAGTACTTC | CASSFPKGNIQYF
TRBJ2-1 | TRBD2 | TRBV19 | 15 | - | TGTGCCAGTAGCTCCGGGACTAGCGGAGGTGATGAGCAGTTCTTC | CASSSGTSGGDEQFF
TRBJ2-6 | TRBD1 | TRBV5-4 | 19 | - | TGTGCCAGCAGCTTAGCTCTGGGACAGCCTGGCTCTGGGGCCAACGTCCTGACTTTC | CASSLALGQPGSGANVLTF